Below, one T cell receptor beta chain is given with its context. Which antigen it targets is not known. Base quality data are lacking; no much larger clone is found one base away. V drops 2 bases and J drops 5 bases, leaving 10 bases in between. The CDR3 holds 13 amino acids from the cysteine to the phenylalanine. Only CDR3 DNA remains: 39 bases, in frame from the first base. The germline V gene provides CDR1 LGHNT and CDR2 FRNRAP. These data come from a study of T cells in Graves' hyperthyroidism and ophthalmopathy (dated by TCRdb to between 2018 and 2020). Turning to the overall study: Peripheral blood samples were taken at the time of initial diagnosis, prior to any treatment. Prospective prediction of ophthalmopathy was tested in an independent validation cohort of fewer than 20 hyperthyroidism patients and 17 patients who later progressed to ophthalmopathy. TCR V-J signatures able to tell the groups apart were searched for in a discovery cohort of some 97 patients, of whom more than 40 had Graves' ophthalmopathy and under 65 had stable Graves' hyperthyroidism. The paper describes TCR Vbeta CDR3 sequencing of 140 or so peripheral blood samples, made up of approximately 40 ophthalmopathy patients, around 78 hyperthyroidism patients and about 17 progressor patients. In addition, the study compared T-cell repertoires in thyroid tissue and in blood from over 5 Graves' hyperthyroidism patients. For training and testing, the 100 or so patients in the discovery cohort were randomly divided in a 7:3 ratio. Following sampling, methimazole starting at 30 mg daily was given to hyperthyroidism patients, and high-dose intravenous methylprednisolone was given to ophthalmopathy patients. Broad study findings and their caveats: Blood samples also contained most of the expanded thyroid clonotypes (frequency above 0.001), which suggests that blood repertoires may reflect thyroid immune responses. Ophthalmopathy was separated from stable hyperthyroidism by a 13 V-J signature model, with approximately 85% sensitivity and roughly 81% specificity obtained in cross-validation and 80%/75% obtained in testing. No statistical method was used to set the sample size in advance, and investigators knew the group allocation. In validation, progression to ophthalmopathy was predicted by the model with roughly 71% sensitivity and just over 72% specificity, a median of approximately 6.5 months before onset.

Stable Graves' hyperthyroidism was defined as no progression to ophthalmopathy during 18 months of follow-up. Hyperthyroidism patients were aged 18 to 65 years and newly diagnosed, with disease duration of less than 2 months. Exclusion was applied to patients with uncontrolled infections, other autoimmune diseases, pregnancy or lactation. Diagnoses were established on the basis of clinical symptoms, serum thyroxine and TRAb, thyroid ultrasound, and orbital computed tomography. Ficoll-Paque density gradient centrifugation was used to isolate PBMCs from approximately 10 ml of fresh peripheral blood. Total RNA was extracted with Trizol reagent, and quality was checked on an Agilent 2100 Bioanalyzer. TCR beta CDR3 regions were amplified from RNA transcripts. The TCR CDR3 was subjected to a first round of RT-PCR using the HTBI primer set and the Qiagen OneStep RT-PCR kit. Libraries were constructed in a second round of multiplex PCR, after which size selection and purification were carried out. Paired-end sequencing of the libraries was performed with 100 bp reads on an Illumina HiSeq2000. Regarding the original processing steps: SOAPnuke was used to process the raw data, throwing out any read that contained adapters or uncalled bases, had a mean Phred below 15, or lacked an exact constant-primer or identifier match. COPE v1.2.5 was used to merge high-quality paired reads, and clonotypes were defined as unique nucleotide sequences. Clonotypes were aligned to IMGT TRBV, TRBD and TRBJ reference segments using MiTCR v1.1. Analysis was restricted to V-J combinations with a frequency above 0.0001, which covered just over 98% of repertoires. A TCS score was defined as the ratio between F50 (clonal expansion) and ExV (chaos), using BLOSUM62-based TCRdist between CDR3 peptides within each V-J. Welch's t-statistics and random forest reduced just over 500 V-J features to 13, which were used in a naive Bayes classifier (R e1071). TCRdb trimmed the raw reads at Q25, called clones with MiXCR and kept productive beta chains. Each entry merges the rows of one CDR3 protein and shows their most common DNA and genes. TCRdb's processing, not the study's, gives the V and J calls here. This sample holds over 650,000 distinct CDR3 sequences; about a sixth were observed only once. The ten largest clones add up to around 8% of the sample.

The receptor chain draws on TRBV12-5 and TRBJ2-7, with no confident D gene call. Sequencing was performed on blood. The TCR was taken from a man between 18 and 29 years old with Graves' hyperthyroidism. The CDR3 reads CASGLNPLDEQYF. The nucleotides read TGTGCTAGTGGTTTGAATCCCCTTGACGAGCAGTACTTC.